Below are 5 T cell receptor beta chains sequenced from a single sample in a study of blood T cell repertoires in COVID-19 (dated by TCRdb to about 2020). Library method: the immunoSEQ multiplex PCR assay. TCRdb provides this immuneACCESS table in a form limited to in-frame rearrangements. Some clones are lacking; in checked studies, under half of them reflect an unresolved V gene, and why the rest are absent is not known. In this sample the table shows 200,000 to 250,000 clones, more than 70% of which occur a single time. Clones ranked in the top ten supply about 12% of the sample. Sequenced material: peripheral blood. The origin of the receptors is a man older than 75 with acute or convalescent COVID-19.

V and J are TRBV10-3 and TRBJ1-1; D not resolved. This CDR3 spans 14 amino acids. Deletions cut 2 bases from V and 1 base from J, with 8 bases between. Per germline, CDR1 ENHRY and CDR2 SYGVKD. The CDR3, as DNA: TGTGCCATCAGTGAGAATAAGCAGAACACTGAAGCTTTCTTT. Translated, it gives CAISENKQNTEAFF.

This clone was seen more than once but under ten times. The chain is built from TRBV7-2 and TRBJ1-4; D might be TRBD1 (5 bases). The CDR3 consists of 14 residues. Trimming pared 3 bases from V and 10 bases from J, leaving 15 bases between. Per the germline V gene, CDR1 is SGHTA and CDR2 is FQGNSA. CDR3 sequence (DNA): TGTGCCAGCAGCTTGGGAGGGGCTCAGGGAAAACTGTTTTTT. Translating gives CASSLGGAQGKLFF.

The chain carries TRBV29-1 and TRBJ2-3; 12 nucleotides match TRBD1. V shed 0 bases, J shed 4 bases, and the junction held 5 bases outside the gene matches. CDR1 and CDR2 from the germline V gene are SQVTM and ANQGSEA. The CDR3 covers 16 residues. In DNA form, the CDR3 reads TGCAGCGTTGAAGACATAAGGGACAGGGGGCCAGATACGCAGTATTTT. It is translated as CSVEDIRDRGPDTQYF.

The CDR3 spells CASSQTGGASQPQHF. As DNA, the CDR3 is TGTGCCAGCAGTCAGACAGGGGGCGCGTCTCAGCCCCAGCATTTT. The chain carries TRBV28 and TRBJ1-5, with 10 bases lining up with TRBD1. This CDR3 comprises 15 residues. With V trimmed by 5 bases and J by 6 bases, 7 bases remained unmatched. CDR1 is MDHEN and CDR2 is SYDVKM in the germline V gene.

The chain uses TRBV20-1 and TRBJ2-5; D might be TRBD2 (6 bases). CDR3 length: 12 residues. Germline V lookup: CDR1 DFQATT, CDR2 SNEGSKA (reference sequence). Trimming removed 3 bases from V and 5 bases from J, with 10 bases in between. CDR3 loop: CSASSSDETQYF. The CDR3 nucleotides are TGCAGTGCTAGTTCTAGCGACGAGACCCAGTACTTC.